This T cell receptor (beta chain) comes out of a study of T-cell reconstitution after alpha-beta-depleted transplantation in children. The TCRbeta library was prepared with unique molecular identifiers. TCRdb recomputed calls from the PCR reads with MiXCR, one row per CDR3 protein. The repertoire has about 980,000 distinct CDR3 sequences, 25% to 30% of them found once; the top ten carry under 30%. Only a few counts were recorded for this clonotype. The CDR3 is 15 residues long. In germline, CDR1 is DFQATT, CDR2 SNEGSKA (reference sequence). V shed 5 bases and J 8 bases; nucleotides not matched to a gene: 17.

The J gene is TRBJ1-2, the V gene TRBV20-1; 7 positions match TRBD1. This specimen consisted of PBMCs, mostly from graft donor cells, obtained 360 days after TCRalphabeta/CD19-depleted stem cell transplant. This clonotype was obtained from a boy under two years old who had a stem cell transplant for SCID, so the T cells may come from the graft donor. The CDR3 coding sequence is TGCAGTGCTGACGAACGACAGGGAACAGGACGGGGCTACACCTTC. This codes for CSADERQGTGRGYTF.